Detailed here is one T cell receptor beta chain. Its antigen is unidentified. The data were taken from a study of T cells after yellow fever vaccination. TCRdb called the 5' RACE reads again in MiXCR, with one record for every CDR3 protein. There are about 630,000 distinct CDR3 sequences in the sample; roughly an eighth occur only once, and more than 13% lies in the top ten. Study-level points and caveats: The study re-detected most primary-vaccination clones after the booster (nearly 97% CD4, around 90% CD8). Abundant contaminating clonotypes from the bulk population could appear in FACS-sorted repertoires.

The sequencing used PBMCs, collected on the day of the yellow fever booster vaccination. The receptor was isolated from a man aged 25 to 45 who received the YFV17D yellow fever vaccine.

This CDR3 is CASSSRQTIQETQYF. CDR3 nucleotide sequence: TGTGCCAGCAGCTCGAGACAGACTATACAAGAGACCCAGTACTTC. The V gene is TRBV7-9, the J gene TRBJ2-5; the D call may be TRBD1 or TRBD2 (5 bases each). The CDR3 extends over 15 amino acids. Germline CDR1 and CDR2: SEHNR and FQNEAQ (reference sequence). V dropped 4 bases and J dropped 2 bases, with 14 bases sitting between them. The full variable domain, with the rest looked up from reference TRBV7-9 and TRBJ2-5, is DTGVSQNPRHKITKRGQNVTFRCDPISEHNRLYWYRQTLGQGPEFLTYFQNEAQLEKSRLLSDRFSAERPKGSFSTLEIQRTEQGDSAMYLCASSSRQTIQETQYFGPGTRLLVL.